A single sample is the source of the 32 T cell receptor beta chains below, sequenced in a study of cytomegalovirus exposure and HLA in healthy donors. Primers: 60 Vbeta forward and 13 Jbeta reverse. The assay was immunoSEQ multiplex PCR, and TCRdb's table has in-frame clones only and misses some. The sample includes over 150,000 clones, roughly 82% of them seen just once. The sample was PBMCs. Receptors originate from a girl aged 10-17 years in good health and CMV-seropositive.

The V gene is TRBV10-3, the J gene TRBJ2-3; perhaps TRBD2 as D (6 bases). This CDR3 has 15 residues. In germline, CDR1 is ENHRY, CDR2 SYGVKD. V was shortened by 0 bases and J by 2 bases, with 9 bases between the two germline ends. CDR3 sequence: CAISESGGVTDTQYF. The CDR3 DNA reads TGTGCCATCAGTGAGTCGGGCGGGGTCACAGATACGCAGTATTTT.

The V gene is TRBV7-8, the J gene TRBJ1-3, with TRBD1 matching over 7 bases. CDR1 and CDR2 (germline): SGHVS, FQNEAQ. This CDR3 spans 15 amino acids. The ends lost 4 bases at V and 6 bases at J; junction bases unmatched: 9. CDR3 residues: CASSSRDSNINTIYF. The CDR3 region has the DNA TGTGCCAGCAGCTCCCGGGACAGCAATATAAACACCATATATTTT.

In regard to this clone: Other DNA sequences in this specimen translate into the identical CDR3. The chain couples TRBV5-1 to TRBJ2-7; 8 nucleotides match TRBD1. CDR1 SGHRS and CDR2 YFSETQ come from the germline V gene. This CDR3 has 14 residues. V dropped 3 bases and J dropped 4; count of bases not matched to a gene: 6. CDR3 sequence: CASSSGTGGYEQYF. CDR3 in DNA: TGCGCCAGCAGCTCCGGGACAGGTGGGTACGAGCAGTACTTC. Full variable domain (rest looked up from reference TRBV5-1 and TRBJ2-7): KAGVTQTPRYLIKTRGQQVTLSCSPISGHRSVSWYQQTPGQGLQFLFEYFSETQRNKGNFPGRFSGRQFSNSRSEMNVSTLELGDSALYLCASSSGTGGYEQYFGPGTRLTVT.

The V and J genes are TRBV7-3 and TRBJ2-1; D call uncertain. The germline gives CDR1 SGHTA, CDR2 FQGTGA. The CDR3 is 12 residues long. Trimming took 1 base from V and 9 from J, leaving 7 bases between them. Here the CDR3 reads CASSLSLGEQFF. The CDR3, as DNA: TGTGCCAGCAGCTTAAGTCTAGGTGAGCAGTTCTTC.

This clone is a singleton in its sample. V and J are TRBV25-1 and TRBJ1-3, with D perhaps matching TRBD1 (5 bases). V shed 6 bases and J shed 2 bases, with 17 bases lying between them. Germline V gene lookup returns CDR1 MGHDK and CDR2 SYGVNS. The CDR3 is 16 amino acids. The CDR3: CASSPAPGDTGNTIYF. The CDR3 DNA reads as TGTGCCAGCAGCCCCGCACCGGGGGATACTGGAAACACCATATATTTT.

The chain joins TRBV6-1 to TRBJ1-1; D is ambiguous. The CDR3 extends over 12 amino acids. V gave up 6 bases and J gave up 0 bases, with 5 bases separating them. From germline, CDR1 is MNHNS and CDR2 SASEGT. DNA of the CDR3: TGTGCCAGCAGAACATTGAACACTGAAGCTTTCTTT. It is translated as CASRTLNTEAFF.

The V call is TRBV2, the J call TRBJ2-2, with D possibly being TRBD2 (6 bases). The germline gives CDR1 SNHLY, CDR2 FYNNEI. Trimming pared 4 bases from V and 6 bases from J, leaving 21 bases between. The CDR3 contains 17 residues. CDR3 region: CASSVVAGPDPAGELFF. Written as DNA, the CDR3 is TGTGCCAGCAGTGTGGTGGCGGGGCCGGATCCGGCCGGGGAGCTGTTTTTT. Full variable domain (outside the CDR3, taken from reference TRBV2 and TRBJ2-2): EPEVTQTPSHQVTQMGQEVILRCVPISNHLYFYWYRQILGQKVEFLVSFYNNEISEKSEIFDDQFSVERPDGSNFTLKIRSTKLEDSAMYFCASSVVAGPDPAGELFFGEGSRLTVL.

V usage is TRBV28 and J usage is TRBJ2-5, with 12 bases matching TRBD2. CDR1 MDHEN and CDR2 SYDVKM come from the germline V gene. The CDR3 length is 13 residues. The V and J ends lost 8 bases and 4 bases, in that order; junction bases with no gene match: 2. Written as DNA, the CDR3 is TGTGCCAGCGGGACTAGCGGGTCAGAGACCCAGTACTTC. It specifies CASGTSGSETQYF.

The table lists this clone with a few counts. CDR3 sequence reads: CASSLVPGQNYGYTF. The CDR3 coding sequence is TGTGCCAGCAGCTTAGTACCGGGACAGAACTATGGCTACACCTTC. This chain uses TRBV7-2 with TRBJ1-2; 7 bases fit TRBD1. The CDR3 totals 15 residues. From germline, CDR1 is SGHTA and CDR2 FQGNSA. The junction had 4 bases not matched to a gene; V was cut back by 1 base and J by 2 bases.

The chain joins TRBV5-1 to TRBJ1-3; maybe TRBD1 (5 bases). Germline V gives CDR1 SGHRS, CDR2 YFSETQ. The CDR3 consists of 17 residues. Trimming removed 3 bases from V and 0 bases from J, with 16 bases in between. CDR3 protein: CASSSYASGNSGNTIYF. CDR3 DNA sequence: TGCGCCAGCAGCTCCTACGCCTCAGGGAACTCTGGAAACACCATATATTTT.

This clone was detected a few times. The chain links TRBV5-1 to TRBJ2-3, with TRBD2 matching 9 bases. With 2 bases clipped from V and 0 bases from J, the junction kept 4 bases outside the gene matches. The CDR3 sequence is 16 residues long. Germline CDR1 is SGHRS and CDR2 is YFSETQ. CDR3 bases: TGCGCCAGCAGCTTTAGCGGGGGCTCAAGCACAGATACGCAGTATTTT. Amino acid sequence: CASSFSGGSSTDTQYF.

V gene TRBV18 combines with J gene TRBJ1-2; D might be TRBD1 (6 bases). Germline V gene lookup returns CDR1 KGHSH and CDR2 LQKENI. Trimming shortened V by 6 bases and J by 4 bases, and 12 bases separated the two germline ends. The CDR3 loop spans 13 amino acids. The CDR3 reads CASSADRTYGYTF. The CDR3 DNA sequence: TGTGCCAGCTCTGCAGACAGGACCTATGGCTACACCTTC.

The chain recombines TRBV10-3 with TRBJ2-1; 9 bases map to TRBD2. Germline lookup yields CDR1 ENHRY and CDR2 SYGVKD. Trimming cost V 9 bases and J 8 bases; bases outside gene matches: 11. The CDR3 runs 14 residues. The CDR3 sequence: CAIRGGAGVDEQFF. The CDR3 DNA sequence: TGTGCCATTCGCGGGGGGGCCGGAGTTGATGAGCAGTTCTTC.

V gene TRBV2 combines with J gene TRBJ2-7, with TRBD1 matching 10 bases. The CDR3 is 16 amino acids. V trimming: 6 bases; J trimming: 2 bases; junction bases outside the gene matches: 10. CDR1 and CDR2 (germline): SNHLY, FYNNEI. The CDR3 bases are TGTGCCAGCAGCCTTAGAGGGACAGGGGAACCCTACGAGCAGTACTTC. Translation: CASSLRGTGEPYEQYF.

In DNA, the CDR3 is TGTGCCATCAGTGGGACAGGGGCTGGAGATACGCAGTATTTT. Its translation is CAISGTGAGDTQYF. J is TRBJ2-3 and V is TRBV10-3; 9 bases are shared with TRBD1. V gave up 4 bases and J gave up 5 bases; unmatched junction bases: 4. The CDR3 is made up of 14 amino acids. Germline values: CDR1 ENHRY, CDR2 SYGVKD.

The chain couples TRBV5-1 to TRBJ2-2; TRBD1 matches at 8 bases. Germline V gene sequence: CDR1 SGHRS, CDR2 YFSETQ. V dropped 3 bases and J dropped 9; count of bases not matched to a gene: 10. There are 15 residues in the CDR3. This CDR3 reads CASSSATGDGRELFF. CDR3 coding DNA: TGCGCCAGCAGCTCGGCGACAGGGGATGGCAGGGAGCTGTTTTTT.

This clone has only one observation. The V and J genes are TRBV6-6 and TRBJ1-5; D perhaps matches TRBD1 (5 bases). The germline V gene encodes CDR1 MNHNY and CDR2 SVGAGI (reference sequence). The length of the CDR3 is 16 residues. The germline V and J ends were trimmed by 0 bases and 2 bases, with 11 bases remaining between them. The CDR3 sequence is CASSYSAGSGNQPQHF. The CDR3, as DNA: TGTGCCAGCAGTTACTCGGCAGGGTCGGGCAATCAGCCCCAGCATTTT.

The CDR3 DNA follows: TGTGCCAGCAGTGATTATCGGCTAGCGGGAGGTGGCGGGGAGCTGTTTTTT. Translated: CASSDYRLAGGGGELFF. This chain uses TRBV2 with TRBJ2-2; 11 bases match TRBD2. The trim removed 3 bases at V and 7 bases at J, leaving 10 bases unmatched. The germline gives CDR1 SNHLY, CDR2 FYNNEI. The CDR3 spans 17 residues.

This sequence joins TRBV6-1 and TRBJ2-5; D possibly corresponds to TRBD1 (6 bases). Germline CDR1 reads MNHNS; CDR2 reads SASEGT. The germline V and J ends were trimmed by 5 bases and 7 bases, with 14 bases remaining between them. This CDR3 comprises 13 residues. CDR3 coding DNA: TGTGCCAGCAGTCGGACAGACAAAGGGACCCAGTACTTC. As protein: CASSRTDKGTQYF.

The J gene is TRBJ2-6, the V gene TRBV11-2; D not certain. Germline V gene data show CDR1 as SGHAT and CDR2 as FQNNGV. Trimming removed 4 bases at V and 0 bases at J, with 7 bases between. The CDR3 totals 15 residues. For the CDR3, the DNA is TGTGCCAGCAGCTCCGTTCCCTCTGGGGCCAACGTCCTGACTTTC. Encoded protein: CASSSVPSGANVLTF.

This clone came up a few times. The rearrangement links TRBV29-1 to TRBJ2-2, with D maybe TRBD2 (6 bases). This CDR3 is built from 13 residues. V was pared by 7 bases and J by 3 bases, with 12 bases between. CDR1 is SQVTM, CDR2 ANQGSEA, per germline. As DNA, the CDR3 is TGCAGCGCCGGGACTCAGCACACCGGGGAGCTGTTTTTT. This encodes CSAGTQHTGELFF.

This rearrangement joins TRBV19 to TRBJ1-5; D remains ambiguous. The CDR3 sequence is 13 residues long. Per the germline V gene, CDR1 is LNHDA and CDR2 is SQIVND (reference sequence). The germline V and J ends were trimmed by 8 bases and 1 base, with 9 bases remaining between them. CDR3 residues: CASGWESNQPQHF. Written as DNA, the CDR3 is TGTGCCAGTGGATGGGAGAGCAATCAGCCCCAGCATTTT.

The CDR3 here is CASSLSGTSYGYTF. The CDR3 DNA sequence: TGTGCCAGCAGTTTATCGGGGACATCCTATGGCTACACCTTC. The chain combines TRBV28 with TRBJ1-2; tentatively, D is TRBD1 (6 bases). The germline CDR1 and CDR2 sequences are MDHEN and SYDVKM. Trimming shortened V by 1 base and J by 4 bases, and 10 bases separated the two germline ends. CDR3 length: 14 residues.

This chain uses TRBV28 with TRBJ2-7; D is possibly TRBD1 (7 bases). CDR1 MDHEN and CDR2 SYDVKM come from the germline V gene. The CDR3 is 15 amino acids. V dropped 10 bases and J dropped 0 bases, with 19 bases sitting between them. CDR3: CATIKGGQSSYEQYF. As DNA, the CDR3 is TGTGCCACAATCAAGGGGGGACAGAGCTCCTACGAGCAGTACTTC.

The V gene is TRBV2, the J gene TRBJ2-1; 7 nucleotides line up with TRBD2. The germline gives CDR1 SNHLY, CDR2 FYNNEI. The CDR3 length is 15 residues. Unmatched junction bases numbered 6, after V lost 2 bases and J lost 5 bases. The CDR3 sequence: CASSESSGGHNEQFF. The CDR3 coding sequence is TGTGCCAGCAGTGAATCTAGCGGAGGGCACAATGAGCAGTTCTTC. Drawing the rest from reference TRBV2 and TRBJ2-1, the complete variable domain is EPEVTQTPSHQVTQMGQEVILRCVPISNHLYFYWYRQILGQKVEFLVSFYNNEISEKSEIFDDQFSVERPDGSNFTLKIRSTKLEDSAMYFCASSESSGGHNEQFFGPGTRLTVL.

The rearrangement uses TRBV7-2 and TRBJ2-7; 8 bases map to TRBD2. J lost 3 bases, V lost 3 bases, and 13 bases had no gene match. The CDR3 has 17 amino acids. CDR1 SGHTA and CDR2 FQGNSA come from the germline V gene. The CDR3 sequence is CASSLFLTGLAYYEQYF. The CDR3, as DNA: TGTGCCAGCAGCTTGTTCCTAACCGGACTAGCCTACTACGAGCAGTACTTC. Using reference TRBV7-2 and TRBJ2-7 for the parts outside the CDR3, the full variable domain is GAGVSQSPSNKVTEKGKDVELRCDPISGHTALYWYRQSLGQGLEFLIYFQGNSAPDKSGLPSDRFSAERTGGSVSTLTIQRTQQEDSAVYLCASSLFLTGLAYYEQYFGPGTRLTVT.

This chain links TRBV10-3 with TRBJ2-7; a weak D match, TRBD2 (6 bases). The V gene's germline CDR1 is ENHRY and CDR2 SYGVKD. CDR3 length equals 14 residues. Trimming took off 2 bases at V and 5 bases at J, with 13 bases between the two ends. The CDR3 is CAISEMEGPNEQYF. DNA of the CDR3: TGTGCCATCAGTGAGATGGAGGGTCCCAACGAGCAGTACTTC.

The chain couples TRBV11-2 to TRBJ2-2; 9 nucleotides agree with TRBD2. V was clipped by 2 bases and J by 2 bases; unmatched bases: 9. Germline V CDR1 and CDR2: SGHAT, FQNNGV. This CDR3 contains 18 residues. CDR3 loop: CASSLWLAGGHNTGELFF. In nucleotides, the CDR3 is TGTGCCAGCAGCTTATGGTTGGCGGGGGGGCATAACACCGGGGAGCTGTTTTTT.

The chain carries TRBV9 and TRBJ1-2, with D tentatively TRBD1 (6 bases). V lost 3 bases, J lost 9 bases, and 15 bases lay in between. The CDR3 covers 13 residues. Germline-derived CDR1 and CDR2 are SGDLS and YYNGEE. This CDR3 reads CASSARDRFSYTF. CDR3 DNA: TGTGCCAGCAGCGCGAGAGACAGGTTTAGCTACACCTTC. Drawing the rest from reference TRBV9 and TRBJ1-2, the complete variable domain is DSGVTQTPKHLITATGQRVTLRCSPRSGDLSVYWYQQSLDQGLQFLIQYYNGEERAKGNILERFSAQQFPDLHSELNLSSLELGDSALYFCASSARDRFSYTFGSGTRLTVV.

This clone has a single count. The chain links TRBV19 to TRBJ1-4, with D maybe TRBD1 (5 bases). Germline CDR1 reads LNHDA; CDR2 reads SQIVND (reference sequence). There are 14 residues in the CDR3. V lost 3 bases and J 2 bases, leaving 7 bases between the germline ends. CDR3 coding DNA: TGTGCCAGTAGTATCCAGGGCACTAATGAAAAACTGTTTTTT. This encodes CASSIQGTNEKLFF.

The chain recombines TRBV10-3 with TRBJ2-1, with D unclear. With 0 bases removed from V and 9 bases from J, the gap between germline ends came to 6 bases. The V gene's germline CDR1 is ENHRY and CDR2 SYGVKD. This CDR3 spans 12 amino acids. In nucleotides, the CDR3 is TGTGCCATCAGTGAGTCAGGCGGTGAGCAGTTCTTC. The encoded protein is CAISESGGEQFF.

This clone was seen a few times. Other DNA sequences in the same sample also yield this CDR3. The chain joins TRBV9 to TRBJ2-7; TRBD2 agrees at 11 bases. After removal of 3 bases from V and 4 bases from J, the junction contained 6 bases not matched to a gene. CDR1 is SGDLS, CDR2 YYNGEE, per germline. CDR3 length equals 15 residues. The CDR3 loop is CASSEGTSGGYEQYF. As DNA, the CDR3 is TGTGCCAGCAGCGAGGGGACTAGCGGTGGGTACGAGCAGTACTTC.